This T cell receptor (beta chain) was identified during a study of T-cell reconstitution after alpha-beta-depleted transplantation in children. The CDR3 extends over 11 amino acids. Trimming removed 5 bases from V and 12 bases from J; junction bases left unmatched: 6. Per germline, CDR1 SGHAT and CDR2 FQNNGV. Preparation of the TCRbeta library used unique molecular identifiers. One entry per CDR3 protein, called by TCRdb with MiXCR from the PCR reads. Seen here are just over 350,000 distinct CDR3 sequences, about an eighth observed once, and the top ten hold roughly 4.5%. This receptor was identified in a human donor who donated a stem cell graft to a child with Fanconi anemia. The chain has TRBV11-2 and TRBJ2-7; TRBD1 aligns across 8 bases. Sequencing was performed on PBMCs, taken from the stem cell graft. CDR3 nucleotide sequence: TGTGCCAGCAGCCCCGGACAGGGAGCGTACGTC. Its protein is CASSPGQGAYV.